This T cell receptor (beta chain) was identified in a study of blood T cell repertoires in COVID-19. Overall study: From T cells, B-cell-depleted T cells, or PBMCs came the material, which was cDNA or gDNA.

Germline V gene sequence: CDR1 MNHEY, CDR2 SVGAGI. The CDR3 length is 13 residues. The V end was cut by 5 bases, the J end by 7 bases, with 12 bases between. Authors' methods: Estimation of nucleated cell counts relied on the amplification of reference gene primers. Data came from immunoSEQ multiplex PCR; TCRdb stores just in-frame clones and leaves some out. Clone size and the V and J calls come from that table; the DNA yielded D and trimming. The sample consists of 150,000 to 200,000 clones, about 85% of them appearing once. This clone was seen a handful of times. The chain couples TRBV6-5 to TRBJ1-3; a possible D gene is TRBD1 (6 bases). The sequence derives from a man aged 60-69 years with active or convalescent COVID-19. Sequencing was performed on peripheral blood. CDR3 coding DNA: TGTGCCAGCAGTAACCACAGGGCGAACACCATATATTTT. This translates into CASSNHRANTIYF.